The rows below give T cell receptor beta chains drawn from one sample of a study of cytomegalovirus exposure and HLA in healthy donors. The repertoire was sequenced with immunoSEQ multiplex PCR; TCRdb's copy has only in-frame clones and lacks some. The data show under 150,000 clones, around 10% seen once. Sequenced material: PBMCs. Receptor source: a man aged 25-45 years in good health and CMV-seronegative. CDR3s include the opening cysteine and the closing phenylalanine or tryptophan. A row's size may be missing; if present it is once, few, many or a size class.

clone_size	v_call	cdr3_aa
few	TRBV29-1	CSVATAPVGEKLFF
NA	TRBV4-1	CASSQDLPRETQYF
few	TRBV5-6	CASSLGGHTSGNTIYF
few	TRBV7-3	CASSTQGDTQYF
few	TRBV25-1	CASSDRTQGHEQYF
few	TRBV18	CASSPNPWGVSPLHF
few	TRBV2	CASSSDRGGFYGYTF
few	TRBV10-3	CAISGTALGNTIYF
few	TRBV6-1	CASSRRQGDLTEAFF
few	TRBV29-1	CSVGTTRKNIQYF
NA	TRBV4-1	CASSQASGGVRVYEQYF
few	TRBV28	CASSPPSTGDPLPQYF
few	TRBV4-1	CASSQGTNYEQYF
NA	TRBV6-5	CASSYRGEGTEAFF
few	TRBV28	CASSLSSLWDRGRGWTEAFF
few	TRBV28	CASSSPGEVRIQYF
NA	TRBV18	CASSPFTSSYNEQFF
few	TRBV7-7	CASSLSLSYEQYF
NA	TRBV19	CASSELAGGPEDTQYF
NA	TRBV18	CASSLGQGAQETQYF
NA	TRBV5-1	CASSSKGGSTDTQYF
few	TRBV7-6	CASSQWTDGELFF
NA	TRBV27	CASTPRIPAGTGELFF
NA	TRBV30	CAWSVQDNEKLFF
NA	TRBV6-6	CASNLDRVMTEAFF
NA	TRBV11-3	CASTILAGGRFGELFF
NA	TRBV28	CASRGWGGSSYEQYF
NA	TRBV29-1	CSVLTGDRYEQYF
few	TRBV6-1	CASSGGGRFYEQYF
NA	TRBV7-9	CASSLDRGGTEAFF
few	TRBV6-1	CASSEVTSGSSRVTQYF
few	TRBV28	CASSLIAGGSIGDNEQFF
NA	TRBV5-6	CASSFPDRDEKLFF
NA	TRBV15	CATRVRPHTDTQYF
few	TRBV7-9	CASSLGDSGVSYEQYF
NA	TRBV18	CASSPTGGPGETQYF
few	TRBV30	CAWSNGLTDYEQYF
few	TRBV5-1	CASSGGQGLTDTQYF
NA	TRBV28	CASTHRGSLARRNEQFF
few	TRBV7-9	CASNLLTGDSEKLFF
few	TRBV7-2	CASSTFPGLAGGLGIQYF